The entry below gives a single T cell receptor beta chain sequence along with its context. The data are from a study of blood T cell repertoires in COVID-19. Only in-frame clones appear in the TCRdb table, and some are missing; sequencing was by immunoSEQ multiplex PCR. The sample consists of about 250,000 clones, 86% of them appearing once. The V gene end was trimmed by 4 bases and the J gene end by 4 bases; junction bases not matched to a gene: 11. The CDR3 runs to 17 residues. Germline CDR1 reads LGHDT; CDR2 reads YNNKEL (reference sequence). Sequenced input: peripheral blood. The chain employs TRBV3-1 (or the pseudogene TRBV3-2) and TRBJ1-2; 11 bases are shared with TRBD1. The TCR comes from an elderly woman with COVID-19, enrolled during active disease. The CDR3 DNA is TGTGCCAGCAGCCCGAAGGACAGGGGGCTGGGGGGCTATGGCTACACCTTC. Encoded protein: CASSPKDRGLGGYGYTF.